Listed below are T cell receptor beta chains from one sample, sequenced in a study of technical replicates of blood from a few donors. Sequencing used immunoSEQ multiplex PCR; TCRdb keeps in-frame clones, though not all of them. The sample consists of about 84,000 clones, approximately 90% of them appearing once. Material for sequencing was T cells isolated from PBMCs. Source of these receptors: a human donor in good health. Both conserved end residues are part of each CDR3. The order of the fields is CDR3 length, clone size, J gene, V gene, D gene, CDR3 protein, CDR3 DNA. D genes are given only for firm matches. Some rows mark clone size as missing; the rest say once, few, many or name a class of expanded clone.

16 - TRBJ2-3 TRBV11-3 TRBD1 CASSLGRDRDLDTQYF TGTGCCAGCAGCTTAGGCCGGGACAGGGACTTGGATACGCAGTATTTT
14 few TRBJ1-1 TRBV30 - CAWTLLHGNTEAFF TGTGCCTGGACTTTACTTCATGGGAACACTGAAGCTTTCTTT
17 - TRBJ2-7 TRBV4-2 TRBD2 CASSRGKTSGRISEQYF TGTGCCAGCAGCCGGGGGAAGACTAGCGGGAGGATTAGCGAGCAGTACTTC
20 - TRBJ1-5 TRBV28 TRBD1 CASSPYQSDRGELSNQPQHF TGTGCCAGCAGTCCCTACCAAAGTGACAGGGGCGAACTTAGCAATCAGCCCCAGCATTTT
15 - TRBJ2-2 TRBV7-3 - CASSLRPGNTGELFF TGTGCCAGCAGCTTACGTCCAGGGAACACCGGGGAGCTGTTTTTT
14 - TRBJ2-2 TRBV2 - CASSEGGWIGELFF TGTGCCAGCAGTGAGGGGGGTTGGATCGGGGAGCTGTTTTTT
16 - TRBJ2-7 TRBV7-8 - CASSSNQWEETYEQYF TGTGCCAGCAGCTCGAATCAATGGGAGGAGACCTACGAGCAGTACTTC
15 - TRBJ2-7 TRBV9 - CASSEGSGWSYEQYF TGTGCCAGCAGCGAGGGGTCAGGGTGGTCTTACGAGCAGTACTTC
16 - TRBJ2-7 TRBV6-5 - CASSYSNAGAPYEQYF TGTGCCAGCAGTTACTCGAACGCAGGTGCCCCATACGAGCAGTACTTC
17 - TRBJ2-3 TRBV19 - CASSILPGNPSTDTQYF TGTGCCAGTAGTATACTTCCAGGTAACCCTTCCACAGATACGCAGTATTTT
14 - TRBJ1-1 TRBV28 TRBD1 CASRPGTGFNEAFF TGTGCCAGCAGGCCCGGGACAGGGTTTAATGAAGCTTTCTTT
15 - TRBJ1-4 TRBV27 - CASSPPGLVNEKLFF TGTGCCAGCAGTCCCCCGGGACTTGTCAATGAAAAACTGTTTTTT
17 - TRBJ1-1 TRBV5-4 TRBD1 CASKGTGQGRMNTEAFF TGTGCCAGCAAGGGTACGGGACAGGGTCGCATGAACACTGAAGCTTTCTTT
15 - TRBJ2-1 TRBV28 - CASSERGSSYNEQFF TGTGCCAGCAGCGAGAGGGGGAGCTCCTACAATGAGCAGTTCTTC
15 - TRBJ1-2 TRBV27 TRBD1 CASREKAGGRRGYTF TGTGCCAGCAGGGAGAAGGCAGGGGGAAGGAGGGGCTACACCTTC
17 - TRBJ1-5 TRBV7-3 - CASSLGRGGRHNQPQHF TGTGCCAGCAGCTTAGGCAGGGGCGGACGTCACAATCAGCCCCAGCATTTT
16 - TRBJ2-2 TRBV7-3 - CASSLNLHREAGELFF TGTGCCAGCAGCTTAAATCTGCACAGGGAAGCCGGGGAGCTGTTTTTT
15 - TRBJ1-5 TRBV6-5 - CASSYSGQSDWPQHF TGTGCCAGCAGTTACTCAGGACAGTCGGACTGGCCCCAGCATTTT
16 - TRBJ1-3 TRBV16 - CASSQNTEYSGNTIYF TGTGCCAGCAGCCAAAACACAGAGTACTCTGGAAACACCATATATTTT
13 - TRBJ2-3 TRBV10-1 - CASSEFVFDTQYF TGCGCCAGCAGTGAGTTTGTCTTTGATACGCAGTATTTT
16 once TRBJ2-5 TRBV7-8 - CASSPTRQVSQETQYF TGTGCCAGCAGCCCCACGCGACAGGTTTCACAAGAGACCCAGTACTTC
14 - TRBJ1-4 TRBV29-1 - CSVATTEHDEKLFF TGCAGCGTTGCAACGACAGAGCATGATGAAAAACTGTTTTTT
15 - TRBJ1-1 TRBV19 TRBD1 CASSMGDRENTEAFF TGTGCCAGTAGTATGGGAGACAGGGAGAACACTGAAGCTTTCTTT
13 once TRBJ2-2 TRBV10-3 TRBD1 CAISGQGAGELFF TGTGCCATCAGCGGACAGGGGGCCGGGGAGCTGTTTTTT
13 - TRBJ2-7 TRBV4-1 - CASTRSGGGEQYF TGCGCCAGCACTAGATCGGGGGGCGGCGAGCAGTACTTC
16 - TRBJ2-3 TRBV27 - CASSLSWGDLTDTQYF TGTGCCAGCAGTTTATCGTGGGGGGACCTCACAGATACGCAGTATTTT
16 - TRBJ2-7 TRBV7-9 TRBD2 CASSLTASGPSWEQYF TGTGCCAGCAGCTTGACCGCTAGCGGACCCTCCTGGGAGCAGTACTTC
13 - TRBJ2-7 TRBV6-5 TRBD1 CASNPGGAFEQYF TGTGCCAGCAATCCAGGGGGAGCCTTCGAGCAGTACTTC
13 - TRBJ2-7 TRBV15 - CATSFRDNYEQYF TGTGCCACCAGCTTCCGGGACAACTACGAGCAGTACTTC
19 - TRBJ2-3 TRBV27 TRBD2 CASSYGLAEIIRSTDTQYF TGTGCCAGCAGTTACGGACTAGCGGAGATTATAAGAAGCACAGATACGCAGTATTTT
13 - TRBJ1-4 TRBV7-9 - CASRGRTNEKLFF TGTGCCAGCCGGGGGAGAACTAATGAAAAACTGTTTTTT
13 - TRBJ1-1 TRBV28 - CASIGEEYTEAFF TGTGCCAGCATCGGGGAGGAGTACACTGAAGCTTTCTTT
14 - TRBJ2-3 TRBV5-1 TRBD1 CASNPTGVTDTQYF TGCGCCAGTAACCCCACAGGGGTCACAGATACGCAGTATTTT
14 - TRBJ2-3 TRBV5-6 - CASSWRDSTGTQYF TGTGCCAGCAGCTGGAGGGATTCCACAGGTACGCAGTATTTT
15 - TRBJ1-2 TRBV9 - CASSARDWGVAGYTF TGTGCCAGCAGCGCCCGGGATTGGGGGGTTGCTGGCTACACCTTC
14 - TRBJ2-3 TRBV2 - CASSSDRHTDTQYF TGTGCCAGCAGTTCCGACAGGCATACAGATACGCAGTATTTT
15 - TRBJ1-2 TRBV19 - CASSLPRGGRYGYTF TGTGCCAGTAGTCTCCCCCGAGGAGGGCGCTATGGCTACACCTTC
14 - TRBJ1-1 TRBV5-6 - CASSLGRRNTEAFF TGTGCCAGCAGCTTGGGACGGAGGAACACTGAAGCTTTCTTT
16 - TRBJ2-7 TRBV27 TRBD2 CASSSGLAGLGYEQYF TGTGCCAGCAGCTCGGGACTAGCGGGGCTCGGTTACGAGCAGTACTTC
15 - TRBJ1-2 TRBV28 - CASSLGGGLGYGYTF TGTGCCAGCTCCCTAGGAGGAGGATTGGGCTATGGCTACACCTTC
15 - TRBJ1-2 TRBV28 TRBD1 CASSAGTDVYYGYTF TGTGCCAGCAGTGCCGGGACAGACGTTTACTATGGCTACACCTTC
16 - TRBJ2-3 TRBV27 - CASSTSTSRPLVTQYF TGTGCCAGCAGTACATCTACTAGTCGTCCCCTGGTTACGCAGTATTTT
15 - TRBJ1-2 TRBV5-8 - CASRYYRVEYYGYTF TGTGCCAGCAGGTACTACAGGGTTGAATACTATGGCTACACCTTC
13 - TRBJ2-5 TRBV6-1 - CASSEHWQETQYF TGTGCCAGCAGTGAACACTGGCAAGAGACCCAGTACTTC
14 - TRBJ2-3 TRBV15 - CATRSDRSTDTQYF TGTGCCACCAGAAGCGACAGGAGCACAGATACGCAGTATTTT
13 - TRBJ2-5 TRBV10-1 - CASSAGLPETQYF TGCGCCAGCAGCGCAGGGTTGCCGGAGACCCAGTACTTC
17 - TRBJ1-6 TRBV4-1 TRBD1 CASSQVVSTGASSPLHF TGCGCCAGCAGCCAAGTCGTATCGACAGGGGCGTCATCACCCCTCCACTTT
14 - TRBJ1-1 TRBV19 TRBD1 CASSSGQGEFEAFF TGTGCCAGTAGTAGCGGACAGGGTGAGTTCGAAGCTTTCTTT
16 - TRBJ2-1 TRBV28 TRBD1 CASSSAGQGAGNEQFF TGTGCCAGCAGTTCCGCGGGACAGGGGGCCGGGAATGAGCAGTTCTTC
11 - TRBJ2-1 TRBV6-4 - CASGQYNEQFF TGTGCCAGCGGGCAGTACAATGAGCAGTTCTTC
12 - TRBJ2-3 TRBV7-9 - CASSSLADTQYF TGTGCCAGCAGCTCCCTCGCAGATACGCAGTATTTT
17 - TRBJ1-1 TRBV10-3 TRBD1 CAISGRIQGPTNTEAFF TGTGCCATCAGTGGGAGAATACAGGGGCCAACTAACACTGAAGCTTTCTTT
14 - TRBJ2-5 TRBV28 TRBD2 CASSTIAGSETQYF TGTGCCAGCAGTACTATAGCGGGTTCAGAGACCCAGTACTTC